One sample yielded the 29 T cell receptor beta chains listed below, sequenced in a study of STAT5B mutations in CD4+ large granular lymphocyte leukemia (dated by TCRdb to between 2021 and 2024). Library generation was performed with the immunoSEQ multiplex PCR assay. What TCRdb holds here is the immuneACCESS table cut down to in-frame rearrangements. Part of the clones is not present; checked against another copy, under half of the missing clones reflect an unresolved V gene, and the others are unexplained. Present in this sample are about 30,000 clones, just under 80% of which were seen just once. Approximately 2.5% of the sample is taken by the ten largest. The sample was CD4+ T cells from blood buffy coats. The origin of the receptors is a human donor in good health.

The CDR3 protein is CASSPTGLNYGYTF. The CDR3 DNA reads TGCGCCAGCAGCCCCACAGGGCTAAACTATGGCTACACCTTC. The rearrangement joins TRBV4-3 to TRBJ1-2; a weak D match, TRBD1 (6 bases). Germline V gene lookup returns CDR1 LGHNA and CDR2 YSLEER. V was shortened by 4 bases and J by 2 bases, with 11 bases between the two germline ends. This CDR3 region has 14 residues.

This chain links TRBV12-1 with TRBJ1-3. TRBV12-1 corresponds to a pseudogene. The CDR3 is 17 amino acids. The CDR3 nucleotides are TGTGCCAGCAGCCAGGTCCCCTTGGGGGTATTGGGTAGTACCATATATTTT. Protein: CASSQVPLGVLGSTIYF.

The chain uses TRBV9 and TRBJ2-1, with D maybe TRBD2 (5 bases). The CDR3 consists of 15 residues. Germline V gene lookup returns CDR1 SGDLS and CDR2 YYNGEE. V was trimmed by 0 bases and J by 6 bases, leaving 13 bases between them. The CDR3 spells CASSVASLVPNEQFF. The CDR3 DNA is TGTGCCAGCAGCGTAGCTAGCTTGGTACCCAATGAGCAGTTCTTC.

The genes are TRBV7-8 and TRBJ2-5, with D possibly called TRBD1 or TRBD2 (5 bases each). The V gene lost 10 bases and the J gene lost 4 bases, with 19 bases spanning the gap. Germline V gives CDR1 SGHVS, CDR2 FQNEAQ. The CDR3 extends over 14 amino acids. The CDR3 here is CATDEGGRAETQYF. As DNA, the CDR3 is TGTGCCACCGACGAGGGTGGCAGGGCAGAGACCCAGTACTTC.

J is TRBJ1-2 and V is TRBV7-9; 7 nucleotides align to TRBD1. The CDR3 runs to 14 residues. Germline values: CDR1 SEHNR, CDR2 FQNEAQ (reference sequence). Trimming took 5 bases from V and 2 from J; bases not matched to a gene: 5. The CDR3 here is CASSPPGGNYGYTF. CDR3 coding DNA: TGTGCCAGCAGCCCCCCAGGGGGGAACTATGGCTACACCTTC.

CDR3 sequence (DNA): TGTGCCAGCAGTTACTCGAGGGCAGATACGCAGTATTTT. Translating gives CASSYSRADTQYF. The chain combines TRBV6-5 with TRBJ2-3, with D possibly TRBD2 on 5 matching bases. The CDR3 has 13 residues. Trimming stripped 0 bases from V and 4 bases from J, with 5 bases between. Germline CDR1 is MNHEY and CDR2 is SVGAGI.

The chain is built from TRBV5-6 and TRBJ2-3; TRBD2 aligns across 7 bases. The ends lost 3 bases at V and 5 bases at J; junction bases unmatched: 12. Germline V gene sequence: CDR1 SGHDT, CDR2 YYEEEE. This CDR3 has 16 amino acids. CDR3 sequence reads: CASSSRGRESRDTQYF. The CDR3, as DNA: TGTGCCAGCAGCTCGAGAGGGCGGGAGTCGAGAGATACGCAGTATTTT.

The chain links TRBV21-1 to TRBJ1-2; the table's D gene call, TRBD1, was not cross checked with the DNA. TRBV21-1 corresponds to a pseudogene. The CDR3 is 14 amino acids. CDR3 amino acids: CASSKQDRAYGYTF. The CDR3 DNA sequence: TGTGCCAGCAGCAAACAGGACAGGGCCTATGGCTACACCTTC.

The chain couples TRBV7-8 to TRBJ1-3; maybe TRBD1 (5 bases). Per the germline V gene, CDR1 is SGHVS and CDR2 is FQNEAQ. The CDR3 sequence is 15 residues long. V shed 5 bases and J shed 4 bases, with 15 bases lying between them. For the CDR3, the DNA is TGTGCCAGCAGCCTCCAGCCCAGGGAGGGAAACACCATATATTTT. The encoded protein is CASSLQPREGNTIYF.

V usage is TRBV27 and J usage is TRBJ1-2; D gene uncertain. V dropped 5 bases and J dropped 7 bases, with 26 bases sitting between them. The CDR3 sequence is 17 residues long. Germline CDR1 MNHEY, CDR2 SMNVEV (reference sequence). The CDR3 loop is CASSLNPRAYSLTGYTF. CDR3 DNA sequence: TGTGCCAGCAGTCTCAATCCCCGGGCCTACTCTCTAACTGGCTACACCTTC.

The chain joins TRBV7-2 to TRBJ2-7; a possible D gene is TRBD2 (6 bases). V gave up 11 bases and J gave up 2 bases, with 10 bases separating them. CDR1 SGHTA and CDR2 FQGNSA come from the germline V gene. This CDR3 contains 11 residues. The CDR3 DNA reads TGTGCCGCCGGCGGGGCCTACGAGCAGTACTTC. Translating it yields CAAGGAYEQYF.

V is TRBV27 and J is TRBJ2-2, with D possibly called TRBD1 or TRBD2 (6 bases each). The germline CDR1 and CDR2 sequences are MNHEY and SMNVEV (reference sequence). The CDR3 consists of 15 residues. V gave up 4 bases and J gave up 6 bases, with 15 bases separating them. CDR3 nucleotide sequence: TGTGCCAGCAGTTCCGGGGGCGCCGGAGCCGGGGAGCTGTTTTTT. This translates into CASSSGGAGAGELFF.

The chain links TRBV5-6 to TRBJ1-1; D ambiguous. Germline lookup yields CDR1 SGHDT and CDR2 YYEEEE. V was pared by 3 bases and J by 3 bases, with 12 bases between. The CDR3 has 14 residues. This chain's CDR3 is CASSYRAADTEAFF. Here the CDR3 DNA reads TGTGCCAGCAGCTATAGAGCGGCGGACACTGAAGCTTTCTTT.

The chain links TRBV10-2 to TRBJ1-2; D remains ambiguous. Germline V gene sequence: CDR1 WSHSY, CDR2 SAAADI. With 0 bases removed from V and 13 bases from J, the gap between germline ends came to 18 bases. The CDR3 is 14 residues long. CDR3 DNA sequence: TGCGCCAGCAGTGAGTCTCTGGCGGCAGGCCCCCGCACCTTC. Protein product: CASSESLAAGPRTF.

This clone came up once. CDR3 DNA sequence: TGTGCCAGCAGCAAGAGAGCGGGCCGCACAGATACGCAGTATTTT. Translating gives CASSKRAGRTDTQYF. The V call is TRBV21-1, the J call TRBJ2-3; the table's D call TRBD2 went unverified against the DNA. TRBV21-1 is a pseudogene. The CDR3 extends over 15 amino acids.

This chain links TRBV11-3 with TRBJ2-2; D call uncertain. Germline V gene data show CDR1 as SGHNT and CDR2 as YENEEA. Trimming removed 2 bases at V and 6 bases at J, with 7 bases between. The CDR3 extends over 13 amino acids. CDR3 bases: TGTGCCAGCAGCTTAAGTAGCTCCGGGGAGCTGTTTTTT. This translates into CASSLSSSGELFF.

The chain carries TRBV18 and TRBJ1-5; D may be TRBD1 (5 bases). The CDR3 has 14 residues. Between the trimmed V and J ends, which lost 4 bases and 6 bases, there was a span of 13 bases. Germline CDR1 reads KGHSH; CDR2 reads LQKENI. This chain's CDR3 is CASSRGRGVQPQHF. Written as DNA, the CDR3 is TGTGCCAGCTCACGGGGGAGGGGAGTTCAGCCCCAGCATTTT.

This chain uses TRBV2 with TRBJ1-2; D is uncertain. Germline CDR1 and CDR2: SNHLY and FYNNEI. Trimming shortened V by 7 bases and J by 0 bases, and 15 bases separated the two germline ends. This CDR3 has 15 amino acids. This CDR3 reads CASTEDGVANYGYTF. The CDR3 coding sequence is TGTGCCAGCACCGAGGACGGAGTAGCTAACTATGGCTACACCTTC.

Here the CDR3 DNA reads TGCGCCAGCAGCCAAGGGACGACCTATGGCTACACCTTC. It yields the protein CASSQGTTYGYTF. The chain combines TRBV4-3 with TRBJ1-2; D gene uncertain. Germline values: CDR1 LGHNA, CDR2 YSLEER. This CDR3 has 13 amino acids. Trimming pared 1 base from V and 4 bases from J, leaving 7 bases between.

This clone was counted once. The V and J genes are TRBV2 and TRBJ2-3, with a weak D call TRBD2 (5 bases). The CDR3 has 14 amino acids. The V end lost 2 bases, the J end lost 4 bases, and 10 bases lay between the germline ends. Germline lookup yields CDR1 SNHLY and CDR2 FYNNEI. CDR3 in amino acids: CASSESAGADTQYF. The CDR3 DNA reads as TGTGCCAGCAGTGAATCGGCCGGGGCAGATACGCAGTATTTT.

To note about this clone: Other DNA sequences in the sample encode the same CDR3. The J gene is TRBJ1-6, the V gene TRBV30, with 8 bases that match TRBD1. J gave up 6 bases and V 2 bases, and 15 bases lay outside the gene matches. CDR3 length: 18 amino acids. The germline gives CDR1 GTSNPN, CDR2 SVGIG (reference sequence). CDR3 in DNA: TGTGCCTGGAGTAAGCGGGGGCAGGGGGCTTTCGGTAATTCACCCCTCCACTTT. It is translated as CAWSKRGQGAFGNSPLHF.

The chain combines TRBV28 with TRBJ2-3; no definite D call. This CDR3 region has 12 residues. The germline gives CDR1 MDHEN, CDR2 SYDVKM. Between the trimmed V and J ends, which lost 6 bases and 0 bases, there was a span of 4 bases. Here the CDR3 DNA reads TGTGCCAGCAGCCCCAGCACAGATACGCAGTATTTT. Encoded protein: CASSPSTDTQYF. The variable domain in full, with the rest retrieved from reference TRBV28 and TRBJ2-3, is DVKVTQSSRYLVKRTGEKVFLECVQDMDHENMFWYRQDPGLGLRLIYFSYDVKMKEKGDIPEGYSVSREKKERFSLILESASTNQTSMYLCASSPSTDTQYFGPGTRLTVL.

CDR3 sequence reads: CASSFGLKETQYF. CDR3 bases: TGCGCCAGTAGTTTCGGGTTGAAAGAGACCCAGTACTTC. The rearrangement links TRBV10-2 to TRBJ2-5; D not certain. Germline V gene lookup returns CDR1 WSHSY and CDR2 SAAADI. The ends were cut back, 9 bases at V and 3 bases at J, with 14 bases in the middle. The CDR3 spans 13 residues.

CDR3 sequence (DNA): TGTGCCAGCAGCTTACCGGGGGCAGAGACCCAGTACTTC. This codes for CASSLPGAETQYF. The J gene is TRBJ2-5, the V gene TRBV7-7; TRBD1 or TRBD2 may be the D gene (6 bases each). The V and J ends lost 2 bases and 4 bases respectively, with 8 bases between them. The germline gives CDR1 SSHAT, CDR2 FNYEAQ (reference sequence). This CDR3 region has 13 residues.

The V gene is TRBV2, the J gene TRBJ2-5; no definite D call. The V end lost 4 bases, the J end lost 2 bases, and 8 bases lay between the germline ends. The CDR3 has 13 residues. Germline V CDR1 and CDR2: SNHLY, FYNNEI. The CDR3 region is CASSVVGQETQYF. CDR3 nucleotides: TGTGCCAGCAGTGTGGTCGGGCAAGAGACCCAGTACTTC.

J is TRBJ1-1 and V is TRBV27; 9 nucleotides match TRBD1. J lost 3 bases, V lost 8 bases, and 7 bases had no gene match. Germline CDR1 is MNHEY and CDR2 is SMNVEV (reference sequence). The CDR3 has 14 residues. This chain's CDR3 is CASGGTGSDTEAFF. As DNA, the CDR3 is TGTGCCAGCGGTGGGACAGGGTCGGACACTGAAGCTTTCTTT.

This chain uses TRBV19 with TRBJ2-3; D ambiguous. This CDR3 is 14 amino acids long. Looked up from germline, CDR1 is LNHDA and CDR2 is SQIVND (reference sequence). The V end was cut by 5 bases, the J end by 2 bases, with 11 bases between. CDR3: CASSSKGLTDTQYF. The CDR3 DNA reads as TGTGCCAGTAGTTCCAAGGGCCTCACAGATACGCAGTATTTT.

The sample holds a few counts of this clone. The chain recombines TRBV7-2 with TRBJ1-1, with a weak D call TRBD1 (6 bases). V lost 2 bases to trimming and J lost 3 bases, with 13 bases between them. The germline CDR1 and CDR2 sequences are SGHTA and FQGNSA. The CDR3 is 15 residues long. DNA of the CDR3: TGTGCCAGCAGCTTACAGGGGCAGCGGGACACTGAAGCTTTCTTT. This codes for CASSLQGQRDTEAFF.

This rearrangement joins TRBV5-1 to TRBJ2-7; 10 bases are shared with TRBD2. Trimming removed 0 bases from V and 4 bases from J; junction bases left unmatched: 7. The CDR3 is 16 residues long. Germline V gene sequence: CDR1 SGHRS, CDR2 YFSETQ. Written as DNA, the CDR3 is TGCGCCAGCAGCTTGGCCCTCACTAGCGGGATATACGAGCAGTACTTC. Amino acid sequence: CASSLALTSGIYEQYF.